Below are 26 T cell receptor beta chains sequenced from a single sample in a study of Graves' ophthalmopathy and Graves' hyperthyroidism. The sequenced template was RNA, covering the TCR beta CDR3 region. HTBI primers were used in a first-round RT-PCR, which preceded a second-round multiplex PCR. MiXCR was run by TCRdb on the multiplex PCR reads, yielding one entry per CDR3 protein. The data hold about 500,000 distinct CDR3 sequences, with approximately 15% observed a single time. Input material: blood. Every receptor here comes from a woman aged 30 to 39 with Graves' ophthalmopathy.

The sample holds many counts of this clonotype. The chain combines TRBV28 with TRBJ1-2, with D possibly TRBD1 on 5 matching bases. This CDR3 comprises 15 residues. Per the germline V gene, CDR1 is MDHEN and CDR2 is SYDVKM. The germline V and J ends were trimmed by 6 bases and 7 bases, with 21 bases remaining between them. The CDR3 reads CASSGSLRGTAGYTF. DNA of the CDR3: TGTGCCAGCAGCGGGTCTCTCCGGGGCACTGCTGGCTACACCTTC.

The chain is built from TRBV28 and TRBJ1-1; no clear D gene. CDR1 MDHEN and CDR2 SYDVKM come from the germline V gene. The CDR3 sequence is 14 residues long. Deletions cut 6 bases from V and 6 bases from J, with 17 bases between. CDR3 in DNA: TGTGCCAGCAGGCGTACGTGGGGTAGCCCTGAAGCTTTCTTT. This encodes CASRRTWGSPEAFF.

This clonotype appeared a few times. J is TRBJ1-1 and V is TRBV4-1; tentatively, D is TRBD1 (5 bases). The V end was cut by 1 base, the J end by 10 bases, with 19 bases between. Germline V CDR1 and CDR2: MGHRA, YSYEKL. The length of the CDR3 is 15 residues. The CDR3 DNA follows: TGCGCCAGCAGCCAAGTCCCCAGGGAGGGTCCCGGAGCTTTCTTT. Protein sequence: CASSQVPREGPGAFF.

This clonotype was observed at least ten times. V is TRBV27 and J is TRBJ1-2; 10 positions agree with TRBD1. The ends lost 4 bases at V and 8 bases at J; junction bases unmatched: 7. The CDR3 runs 14 residues. Germline V gives CDR1 MNHEY, CDR2 SMNVEV (reference sequence). Here the CDR3 DNA reads TGTGCCAGCAGTTCCGGGACAGGGGCGGGCGGCTACACCTTC. This encodes CASSSGTGAGGYTF.

This clonotype was counted many times. This rearrangement joins TRBV30 to TRBJ2-7; 8 bases are a match to TRBD2. This CDR3 region has 15 residues. V shed 0 bases and J 2 bases; nucleotides not matched to a gene: 6. The V gene's germline CDR1 is GTSNPN and CDR2 SVGIG (reference sequence). CDR3 amino acids: CAWSVASGSTYEQYF. The CDR3 region has the DNA TGTGCCTGGAGTGTCGCTAGCGGGTCAACCTACGAGCAGTACTTC.

This clonotype was recorded at least ten times. The chain couples TRBV29-1 to TRBJ2-7; D is ambiguous. CDR1 is SQVTM, CDR2 ANQGSEA, per germline. V was pared by 6 bases and J by 2 bases, with 11 bases between. CDR3 length equals 12 residues. CDR3 sequence reads: CSVADGAYEQYF. The CDR3 bases are TGCAGCGTCGCGGATGGTGCCTACGAGCAGTACTTC.

This clonotype was detected a few times. The rearrangement uses TRBV3-1 and TRBJ2-2; tentatively, D is TRBD2 (6 bases). The length of the CDR3 is 16 residues. The V gene lost 5 bases and the J gene lost 0 bases, with 13 bases spanning the gap. Germline V CDR1 and CDR2: LGHDT, YNNKEL (reference sequence). The CDR3 DNA reads as TGTGCCAGCAGCTACGGGACTTTCGCGAACACCGGGGAGCTGTTTTTT. Encoded protein: CASSYGTFANTGELFF.

This sequence joins TRBV11-2 and TRBJ2-4; unclear D gene. V was pared by 1 base and J by 15 bases, with 16 bases between. The CDR3 length is 13 residues. Germline V gene sequence: CDR1 SGHAT, CDR2 FQNNGV. CDR3 sequence reads: CASSLGGSLRPYF. CDR3 DNA: TGTGCCAGCAGCTTAGGAGGCAGCCTCCGTCCGTACTTC.

This clonotype was observed at least ten times. The chain links TRBV27 to TRBJ2-2, with a weak D call TRBD2 (6 bases). V was cut by 7 bases and J by 7 bases, with 16 bases left in between. The germline CDR1 and CDR2 sequences are MNHEY and SMNVEV (reference sequence). The CDR3 consists of 14 residues. The chain's CDR3 is CASTPLALIGELFF. CDR3 nucleotides: TGTGCCAGCACCCCCCTAGCGTTGATCGGGGAGCTGTTTTTT.

V gene TRBV15 combines with J gene TRBJ1-5; tentatively, D is TRBD1 (5 bases). The CDR3 runs to 17 residues. The germline V gene has CDR1 LNHNV and CDR2 YYDKDF (reference sequence). Between the trimmed V and J ends, which lost 3 bases and 0 bases, there was a span of 15 bases. CDR3 protein: CATSSLYQGFSNQPQHF. DNA for the CDR3: TGTGCCACCAGCAGCCTATACCAGGGCTTTAGCAATCAGCCCCAGCATTTT.

This clonotype was seen many times. This rearrangement joins TRBV5-5 to TRBJ1-5, with 8 nucleotides matching TRBD1. The V gene end was trimmed by 5 bases and the J gene end by 7 bases; junction bases not matched to a gene: 11. CDR3 length: 15 residues. CDR1 and CDR2 (germline): SGHKS, YYEKEE (reference sequence). The CDR3 region is CASSPTGVPRQPQHF. The CDR3 coding sequence is TGTGCCAGCAGTCCGACAGGGGTGCCACGACAGCCCCAGCATTTT.

This clonotype was recorded at least ten times. The rearrangement joins TRBV2 to TRBJ1-5; the match to TRBD1 covers 10 bases. The CDR3 runs to 14 residues. Germline values: CDR1 SNHLY, CDR2 FYNNEI. V shed 7 bases and J 6 bases; nucleotides not matched to a gene: 6. The CDR3 loop is CASTVGQGGQPQHF. CDR3 DNA sequence: TGTGCCAGCACCGTAGGACAGGGGGGTCAGCCCCAGCATTTT.

This clonotype was recorded at least ten times. The chain has TRBV30 and TRBJ1-5, with D perhaps matching TRBD1 (5 bases). The CDR3 sequence is 13 residues long. In germline, CDR1 is GTSNPN, CDR2 SVGIG (reference sequence). The V end was cut by 1 base, the J end by 2 bases, with 6 bases between. CDR3 DNA sequence: TGTGCCTGGAGTGCGACAGGCAATCAGCCCCAGCATTTT. Translated, it gives CAWSATGNQPQHF. The complete variable domain, with remaining parts taken from reference TRBV30 and TRBJ1-5, reads SQTIHQWPATLVQPVGSPLSLECTVEGTSNPNLYWYRQAAGRGLQLLFYSVGIGQISSEVPQNLSASRPQDRQFILSSKKLLLSDSGFYLCAWSATGNQPQHFGDGTRLSIL.

J is TRBJ2-7 and V is TRBV12-3 or TRBV12-4; 7 bases agree with TRBD2. This CDR3 is built from 14 residues. V dropped 4 bases and J dropped 4; count of bases not matched to a gene: 7. The CDR3 DNA is TGTGCCAGCAGTTCCCCGACTAGCAAGTACGAGCAGTACTTC. Translating it yields CASSSPTSKYEQYF.

The chain employs TRBV18 and TRBJ2-7; D is unclear. Trimming stripped 6 bases from V and 7 bases from J, with 16 bases between. Germline CDR1 and CDR2: KGHSH and LQKENI. This CDR3 is built from 13 residues. CDR3 in amino acids: CASSPGSAREQYF. Written as DNA, the CDR3 is TGTGCCAGCTCCCCCGGTTCAGCCCGGGAGCAGTACTTC.

This clonotype was seen repeatedly, ten times or more. CDR3 amino acids: CASSIPWMASGIVEETQYF. Written as DNA, the CDR3 is TGTGCCAGCAGCATCCCCTGGATGGCTAGCGGGATAGTGGAAGAGACCCAGTACTTC. The chain recombines TRBV2 with TRBJ2-5, with 9 bases identical to TRBD2. CDR3 length equals 19 residues. Germline CDR1 is SNHLY and CDR2 is FYNNEI. The J segment lost 3 bases and the V segment lost 6 bases, leaving 20 bases of the junction unmatched.

About this clonotype: A much larger clone sits a single nucleotide away, making a read error possible. The rearrangement links TRBV19 to TRBJ2-6; D unclear. The CDR3 runs 16 residues. CDR1 is LNHDA and CDR2 is SQIVND in the germline V gene (reference sequence). The ends were cut back, 4 bases at V and 0 bases at J, with 10 bases in the middle. CDR3 residues: CASSRTRSSGANVLTF. The CDR3, as DNA: TGTGCCAGTAGTAGGACGCGAAGCTCTGGGGCCAACGTCCTGACTTTC.

At least ten counts were recorded for this clonotype. The chain has TRBV6-5 and TRBJ1-1, with D unclear. This CDR3 is built from 14 residues. The V gene lost 8 bases and the J gene lost 2 bases, with 15 bases spanning the gap. From germline, CDR1 is MNHEY and CDR2 SVGAGI. Here the CDR3 reads CASHPHGRNTEAFF. The CDR3 bases are TGTGCCAGCCACCCTCACGGCCGTAACACTGAAGCTTTCTTT.

This CDR3 is CASSPRASGNYGYTF. Written as DNA, the CDR3 is TGTGCCAGCTCACCAAGGGCCTCCGGAAACTATGGCTACACCTTC. The chain is built from TRBV6-1 and TRBJ1-2; D remains unclear. Deletions cut 8 bases from V and 2 bases from J, with 18 bases between. Germline CDR1 reads MNHNS; CDR2 reads SASEGT. The CDR3 has 15 residues.

About this clonotype itself: This may come from a read error, since a much larger clone is one base off. The rearrangement joins TRBV29-1 to TRBJ2-4; D tentatively reads TRBD1 or TRBD2 (5 bases each). Germline lookup yields CDR1 SQVTM and CDR2 ANQGSEA. The CDR3 contains 13 residues. The CDR3 reads CSVEGLAINIQYF. CDR3 DNA: TGCAGCGTTGAGGGGCTAGCCATAAACATTCAGTACTTC. Full variable domain (rest looked up from reference TRBV29-1 and TRBJ2-4): SAVISQKPSRDICQRGTSLTIQCQVDSQVTMMFWYRQQPGQSLTLIATANQGSEATYESGFVIDKFPISRPNLTFSTLTVSNMSPEDSSIYLCSVEGLAINIQYFGAGTRLSVL.

This clonotype was detected ten times or more. This chain uses TRBV27 with TRBJ2-5; 10 nucleotides align to TRBD2. After removal of 6 bases from V and 5 bases from J, the junction contained 3 bases not matched to a gene. The CDR3 length is 13 residues. Germline loops: CDR1 MNHEY, CDR2 SMNVEV (reference sequence). This chain's CDR3 is CASRASGGETQYF. In DNA, the CDR3 is TGTGCCAGCAGAGCTAGCGGGGGCGAGACCCAGTACTTC.

This clonotype was counted many times. The V gene is TRBV6-2 or TRBV6-3, the J gene TRBJ2-7; weak D call: TRBD2 (6 bases). V was cut by 0 bases and J by 6 bases, with 15 bases left in between. The CDR3 loop spans 15 amino acids. Looked up from germline, CDR1 is MNHEY and CDR2 is SVGEGT. This CDR3 reads CASSYSGTAESEQYF. Written as DNA, the CDR3 is TGTGCCAGCAGTTACTCAGGGACTGCGGAGTCCGAGCAGTACTTC.

This clonotype appeared a few times. V is TRBV5-1 and J is TRBJ1-3, with D possibly being TRBD1 (6 bases). CDR3 length: 14 amino acids. Trimming stripped 5 bases from V and 0 bases from J, with 9 bases between. Germline V gene sequence: CDR1 SGHRS, CDR2 YFSETQ. This CDR3 reads CASSEQGSGNTIYF. CDR3 sequence (DNA): TGCGCCAGCAGTGAACAGGGCTCTGGAAACACCATATATTTT. The full variable domain, with the rest looked up from reference TRBV5-1 and TRBJ1-3, is KAGVTQTPRYLIKTRGQQVTLSCSPISGHRSVSWYQQTPGQGLQFLFEYFSETQRNKGNFPGRFSGRQFSNSRSEMNVSTLELGDSALYLCASSEQGSGNTIYFGEGSWLTVV.

This clonotype was detected ten times or more. V and J are TRBV15 and TRBJ1-2; no definite D call. The CDR3 runs to 12 residues. CDR1 is LNHNV, CDR2 YYDKDF, per germline (reference sequence). V lost 3 bases and J lost 8, with 10 bases in between. The CDR3 DNA reads as TGTGCCACCAGCAGGGATTTCCGGGGCTACACCTTC. As protein: CATSRDFRGYTF.

This clonotype was found many times. The gene calls are TRBV12-3 or TRBV12-4 and TRBJ1-5; tentatively, D is TRBD1 (6 bases). The V and J ends lost 5 bases and 7 bases respectively, with 18 bases between them. The CDR3 totals 15 residues. The CDR3 spells CASSLEGHYKQPQHF. The CDR3 DNA follows: TGTGCCAGCAGTCTAGAGGGACATTACAAGCAGCCCCAGCATTTT.

Ten or more counts support this clonotype. The CDR3 loop reads CASSMGGRNTEAFF. The CDR3, as DNA: TGTGCCAGTAGTATGGGGGGTCGGAACACTGAAGCTTTCTTT. J is TRBJ1-1 and V is TRBV19; possible D gene TRBD1, 5 bases. CDR1 and CDR2 (germline): LNHDA, SQIVND (reference sequence). The CDR3 totals 14 residues. Trimming removed 3 bases at V and 1 base at J, with 9 bases between.